This T cell receptor (beta chain) derives from a study of T-cell memory formation after mild COVID-19. TCRdb fed the 5' RACE reads into MiXCR, producing one record per CDR3 protein. Found here are hundreds of thousands of distinct CDR3 sequences, around 15% of them singletons; the top ten hold roughly 25%. This CDR3 spans 14 amino acids. Germline V CDR1 and CDR2: LGHNA, YNFKEQ. Trimming pared 0 bases from V and 3 bases from J, leaving 7 bases between. This clonotype was recorded at least ten times. The sample was PBMCs or a T cell subset sorted from them (not recorded which). The chain combines TRBV4-2 with TRBJ2-3; D uncertain. The receptor was derived from a man between 18 and 29 years old who had mild COVID-19 (a few samples of this study predate the infection). Cell type and time point are not known. DNA for the CDR3: TGTGCCAGCAGCCAAGATCAGCAGACAGATACGCAGTATTTT. Residues: CASSQDQQTDTQYF.